Below, 11 T cell receptor beta chains from the same sample are listed, as sequenced in a study of T cell responses to AZD1222 COVID-19 vaccine. Only in-frame clones appear in the TCRdb table, and some are missing; sequencing was by immunoSEQ multiplex PCR. The sample carries 100,000 or so clones, about 88% recorded once. The material sequenced was peripheral blood, taken 28 days after the second AZD1222 dose. These receptors all come from an adult who received the AZD1222 COVID-19 vaccine.

The rearrangement links TRBV6-5 to TRBJ2-7; 9 positions match TRBD2. This CDR3 is 15 amino acids long. The germline V gene encodes CDR1 MNHEY and CDR2 SVGAGI. With V trimmed by 7 bases and J by 0 bases, 7 bases remained unmatched. CDR3 loop: CASTGSGSPSYEQYF. CDR3 DNA: TGTGCCAGCACCGGTAGCGGGAGCCCCTCCTACGAGCAGTACTTC.

The chain joins TRBV13 to TRBJ2-5, with a possible D match to TRBD2 (5 bases). V was cut by 0 bases and J by 1 base, with 9 bases left in between. The CDR3 is 15 residues long. Germline lookup yields CDR1 PRHDT and CDR2 FYEKMQ (reference sequence). CDR3 amino acids: CASSLGEGTQETQYF. As DNA, the CDR3 is TGTGCCAGCAGCTTAGGTGAGGGTACCCAAGAGACCCAGTACTTC.

This chain connects TRBV12-3 or TRBV12-4 to TRBJ1-4; 9 nucleotides match TRBD1. V lost 6 bases to trimming and J lost 6 bases; unmatched junction nucleotides: 2. The CDR3 sequence is 13 residues long. As DNA, the CDR3 is TGTGCCAGCAGGGGGACAGGGTATGAAAAACTGTTTTTT. This gives the protein CASRGTGYEKLFF.

This clone has a single count. The chain carries TRBV5-8 and TRBJ2-5, with TRBD2 matching over 7 bases. V lost 3 bases to trimming and J lost 5 bases; unmatched junction nucleotides: 7. CDR1 and CDR2 from the germline V gene are SGHTS and YDEGEE. The CDR3 runs to 14 residues. For the CDR3, the DNA is TGTGCCAGCAGCTCCCTGTGGGGGGGGGAGACCCAGTACTTC. Protein: CASSSLWGGETQYF.

CDR3 protein: CSASTGTGATEAFF. DNA of the CDR3: TGCAGTGCTAGTACCGGGACAGGGGCCACTGAAGCTTTCTTT. The gene calls are TRBV20-1 and TRBJ1-1, with 10 bases identical to TRBD1. V shed 3 bases, J shed 4 bases, and the junction held 5 bases outside the gene matches. The CDR3 is made up of 14 amino acids. Germline assignment: CDR1 DFQATT and CDR2 SNEGSKA (reference sequence).

This chain links TRBV3-1 (or the pseudogene TRBV3-2) with TRBJ2-7; 7 bases align to TRBD2. V gave up 3 bases and J gave up 2 bases; unmatched junction bases: 13. From germline, CDR1 is LGHDT and CDR2 YNNKEL (reference sequence). CDR3 length: 17 amino acids. The CDR3 here is CASSQAPGPSGTYEQYF. CDR3 DNA sequence: TGTGCCAGCAGCCAGGCACCTGGGCCTAGCGGTACCTACGAGCAGTACTTC.

This clone was recorded once. The CDR3 spells CASSYWGEQYF. The CDR3, as DNA: TGTGCCAGCAGTTACTGGGGAGAGCAGTACTTC. The rearrangement joins TRBV6-5 to TRBJ2-7; D remains ambiguous. Germline V gene lookup returns CDR1 MNHEY and CDR2 SVGAGI. Trimming left V 1 base short and J 7 bases short, with 5 bases between. This CDR3 is built from 11 residues.

The genes are TRBV5-1 and TRBJ2-5; D is undetermined. Trimming removed 2 bases at V and 0 bases at J, with 2 bases between. The CDR3 length is 12 residues. CDR1 is SGHRS, CDR2 YFSETQ, per germline. CDR3 region: CASSFNQETQYF. The CDR3 DNA reads as TGCGCCAGCAGCTTTAACCAAGAGACCCAGTACTTC.

Here the CDR3 DNA reads TGTGCCAGCAGCCCCCAGGGAAATACAGCGAACATTCAGTACTTC. As protein: CASSPQGNTANIQYF. This rearrangement joins TRBV7-9 to TRBJ2-4; weak D call: TRBD1 (5 bases). The V end lost 5 bases, the J end lost 7 bases, and 18 bases lay between the germline ends. Per the germline V gene, CDR1 is SEHNR and CDR2 is FQNEAQ (reference sequence). The CDR3 is 15 amino acids. Variable domain in full (rest from reference TRBV7-9 and TRBJ2-4): DTGVSQNPRHKITKRGQNVTFRCDPISEHNRLYWYRQTLGQGPEFLTYFQNEAQLEKSRLLSDRFSAERPKGSFSTLEIQRTEQGDSAMYLCASSPQGNTANIQYFGAGTRLSVL.

In regard to this clone: This same CDR3 is encoded by further DNA sequences in the sample. J is TRBJ1-1 and V is TRBV9; 7 bases are shared with TRBD1. CDR3 length equals 15 residues. In germline, CDR1 is SGDLS, CDR2 YYNGEE. The V segment lost 0 bases and the J segment 5 bases; nucleotides outside the gene matches: 7. The CDR3 DNA reads TGTGCCAGCAGCGTAGAGGCAGGGGGAGGGACTGAAGCTTTCTTT. Translating gives CASSVEAGGGTEAFF. The full variable domain, completed using reference TRBV9 and TRBJ1-1, is DSGVTQTPKHLITATGQRVTLRCSPRSGDLSVYWYQQSLDQGLQFLIQYYNGEERAKGNILERFSAQQFPDLHSELNLSSLELGDSALYFCASSVEAGGGTEAFFGQGTRLTVV.

The V call is TRBV28, the J call TRBJ1-5, with a tentative D call TRBD1 (5 bases). CDR3 size: 14 residues. The V end lost 7 bases, the J end lost 5 bases, and 15 bases lay between the germline ends. Germline V lookup: CDR1 MDHEN, CDR2 SYDVKM. CDR3 loop: CASNWEGLHQPQHF. The CDR3 nucleotides read TGTGCCAGCAACTGGGAGGGGCTGCATCAGCCCCAGCATTTT.